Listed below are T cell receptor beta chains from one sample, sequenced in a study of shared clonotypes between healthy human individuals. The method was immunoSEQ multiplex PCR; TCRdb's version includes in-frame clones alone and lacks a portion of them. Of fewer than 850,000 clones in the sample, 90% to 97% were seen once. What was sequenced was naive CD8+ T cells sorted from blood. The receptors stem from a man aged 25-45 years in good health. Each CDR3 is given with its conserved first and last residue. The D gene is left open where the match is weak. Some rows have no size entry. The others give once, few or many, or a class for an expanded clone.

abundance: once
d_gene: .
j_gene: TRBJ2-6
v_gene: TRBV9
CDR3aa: CASSVSGSGANVLTF
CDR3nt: TGTGCCAGCAGCGTTTCGGGGTCTGGGGCCAACGTCCTGACTTTC

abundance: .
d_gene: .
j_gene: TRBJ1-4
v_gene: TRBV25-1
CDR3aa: CASSAGVDEKLFF
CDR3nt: TGTGCCAGCAGTGCAGGGGTCGATGAAAAACTGTTTTTT

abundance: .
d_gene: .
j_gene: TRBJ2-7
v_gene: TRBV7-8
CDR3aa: CASSLGSGEQYF
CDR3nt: TGTGCCAGCAGCTTAGGATCCGGCGAGCAGTACTTC

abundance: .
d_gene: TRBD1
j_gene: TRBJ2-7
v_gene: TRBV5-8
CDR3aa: CASSPPPRTGLGEQYF
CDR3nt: TGTGCCAGCAGCCCGCCCCCCCGGACAGGGCTCGGCGAGCAGTACTTC

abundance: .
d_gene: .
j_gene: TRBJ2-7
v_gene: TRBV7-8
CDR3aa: CASSHSYEQYF
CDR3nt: TGTGCCAGCAGCCACTCCTACGAGCAGTACTTC

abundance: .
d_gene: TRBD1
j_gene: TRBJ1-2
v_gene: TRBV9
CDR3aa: CASSPASTGGGEAYGYTF
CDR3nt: TGTGCCAGCAGCCCGGCCTCCACAGGGGGCGGAGAAGCTTATGGCTACACCTTC

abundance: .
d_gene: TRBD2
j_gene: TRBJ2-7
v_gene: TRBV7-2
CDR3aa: CASSQKGTSVSYEQYF
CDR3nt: TGTGCCAGCAGCCAAAAGGGTACTAGCGTCTCCTACGAGCAGTACTTC

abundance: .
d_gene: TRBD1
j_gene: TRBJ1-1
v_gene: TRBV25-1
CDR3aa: CASRQGAVTEAFF
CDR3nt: TGTGCCAGCAGACAGGGGGCAGTCACTGAAGCTTTCTTT

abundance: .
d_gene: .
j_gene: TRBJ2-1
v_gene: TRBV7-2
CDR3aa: CASSLWGPGILGNEQFF
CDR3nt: TGTGCCAGCAGCTTATGGGGGCCAGGGATACTCGGCAATGAGCAGTTCTTC

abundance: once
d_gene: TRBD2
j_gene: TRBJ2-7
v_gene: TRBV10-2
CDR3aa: CASSDPVTSGRFGYEQYF
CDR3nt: TGCGCCAGCAGTGACCCAGTGACTAGCGGGAGATTCGGTTACGAGCAGTACTTC

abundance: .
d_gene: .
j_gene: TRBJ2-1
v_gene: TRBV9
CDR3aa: CASGNNEQFF
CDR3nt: TGTGCCAGCGGCAACAATGAGCAGTTCTTC

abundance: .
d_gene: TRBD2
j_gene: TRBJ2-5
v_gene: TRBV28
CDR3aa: CASSLREEPGAQYF
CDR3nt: TGTGCCAGCAGTTTACGGGAGGAGCCTGGGGCCCAGTACTTC

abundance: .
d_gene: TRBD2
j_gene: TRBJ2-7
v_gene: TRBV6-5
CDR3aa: CASSPSGAPYEQYF
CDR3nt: TGTGCCAGCAGCCCTAGCGGGGCCCCCTACGAGCAGTACTTC

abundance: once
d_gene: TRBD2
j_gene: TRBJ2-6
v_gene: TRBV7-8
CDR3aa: CASSSGTSGNVLTF
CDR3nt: TGTGCCAGCAGCTCCGGGACTAGCGGCAACGTCCTGACTTTC

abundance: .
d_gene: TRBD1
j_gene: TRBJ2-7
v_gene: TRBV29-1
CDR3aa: CSVGETGISYEQYF
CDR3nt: TGCAGCGTTGGCGAGACAGGGATATCCTACGAGCAGTACTTC

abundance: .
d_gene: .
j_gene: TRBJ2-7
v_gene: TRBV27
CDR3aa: CASSFPRPVYEQYF
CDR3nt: TGTGCCAGCAGTTTTCCCAGGCCCGTGTACGAGCAGTACTTC

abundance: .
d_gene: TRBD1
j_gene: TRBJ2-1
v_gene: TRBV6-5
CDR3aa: CASSTGQASYNEQFF
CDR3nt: TGTGCCAGCAGTACGGGACAGGCCTCCTACAATGAGCAGTTCTTC